The 9 T cell receptor beta chains below all came from one sample that was sequenced in a study of glioma-infiltrating T cells after dendritic cell vaccination (dated by TCRdb to between 2015 and 2016). Libraries came from the immunoSEQ multiplex PCR assay. The table was pulled from immuneACCESS by TCRdb, which kept in-frame rearrangements only. Such tables lose some clones; where checked, under half of the loss comes from unresolved V genes, and the rest has no known cause. This sample lists tens of thousands of clones; 85% were detected once. The top ten clones comprise roughly 8.4% of the sample. In the paper's terms, the time point label means: after dendritic cell vaccination, including at tumor progression/relapse. Here the sequenced sample was blood, taken after dendritic cell vaccination. The receptors here all came from a human donor with glioblastoma.

This chain uses TRBV7-8 with TRBJ1-4; 9 bases agree with TRBD1. The CDR3 sequence is 16 residues long. Trimming took 5 bases from V and 6 from J; bases not matched to a gene: 10. Germline V gene lookup returns CDR1 SGHVS and CDR2 FQNEAQ. Here the CDR3 DNA reads TGTGCCAGCAGCGCGCATTACCGGGACAGGGATGAAAAACTGTTTTTT. The encoded protein is CASSAHYRDRDEKLFF. Full variable domain (remainder filled in from reference TRBV7-8 and TRBJ1-4): GAGVSQSPRYKVAKRGQDVALRCDPISGHVSLFWYQQALGQGPEFLTYFQNEAQLDKSGLPSDRFFAERPEGSVSTLKIQRTQQEDSAVYLCASSAHYRDRDEKLFFGSGTQLSVL.

V is TRBV5-1 and J is TRBJ1-4; D remains unclear. In germline, CDR1 is SGHRS, CDR2 YFSETQ. The CDR3 extends over 14 amino acids. Trimming pared 0 bases from V and 3 bases from J, leaving 6 bases between. In DNA, the CDR3 is TGCGCCAGCAGCTTGGACACCTCTAATGAAAAACTGTTTTTT. Amino acids: CASSLDTSNEKLFF.

The CDR3 DNA reads TGTGCCAGTAGTTCCCGAGTTTCGGCGGCGGATACGCAGTATTTT. It translates to CASSSRVSAADTQYF. The chain employs TRBV19 and TRBJ2-3, with D uncertain. The CDR3 is 15 amino acids. Germline CDR1 and CDR2: LNHDA and SQIVND (reference sequence). The ends were cut back, 5 bases at V and 6 bases at J, with 18 bases in the middle. Looking up the rest from reference TRBV19 and TRBJ2-3 gives the full variable domain: DGGITQSPKYLFRKEGQNVTLSCEQNLNHDAMYWYRQDPGQGLRLIYYSQIVNDFQKGDIAEGYSVSREKKESFPLTVTSAQKNPTAFYLCASSSRVSAADTQYFGPGTRLTVL.

On this clone: The same CDR3 can be traced to other DNA sequences in this sample. V is TRBV5-6 and J is TRBJ2-7; 9 nucleotides line up with TRBD1. Germline V gene sequence: CDR1 SGHDT, CDR2 YYEEEE. The CDR3 sequence is 15 residues long. Trimming at V came to 4 bases and at J to 5 bases, leaving 10 bases not matched to a gene. The CDR3 nucleotides are TGTGCCAGCAGCAAAGGGACAGGGAGTATCGACGAGCAGTACTTC. It specifies CASSKGTGSIDEQYF.

The CDR3 sequence is CASSTGLAGGEQFF. CDR3 DNA sequence: TGTGCCAGCAGTACGGGACTAGCGGGGGGTGAGCAGTTCTTC. The J gene is TRBJ2-1, the V gene TRBV6-4; 15 nucleotides agree with TRBD2. Germline V CDR1 and CDR2: MRHNA, SNTAGT. There are 14 residues in the CDR3. V lost 5 bases and J lost 9; bases outside the gene matches: 2.

CDR3 sequence: CASSSGQAVQETQYF. CDR3 coding DNA: TGTGCCAGCAGCTCGGGACAGGCGGTTCAAGAGACCCAGTACTTC. The chain uses TRBV5-4 and TRBJ2-5; the match to TRBD1 covers 8 bases. This CDR3 spans 15 amino acids. Germline lookup yields CDR1 SGHNT and CDR2 YYREEE (reference sequence). The J segment lost 2 bases and the V segment lost 3 bases, leaving 6 bases of the junction unmatched. Together with reference TRBV5-4 and TRBJ2-5, the CDR3 gives the full variable domain: ETGVTQSPTHLIKTRGQQVTLRCSSQSGHNTVSWYQQALGQGPQFIFQYYREEENGRGNFPPRFSGLQFPNYSSELNVNALELDDSALYLCASSSGQAVQETQYFGPGTRLLVL.

The chain is built from TRBV6-4 and TRBJ1-5; TRBD1 matches 7 bases. The germline V gene has CDR1 MRHNA and CDR2 SNTAGT. The junction had 6 bases not matched to a gene; V was cut back by 2 bases and J by 5 bases. The CDR3 sequence is 15 residues long. The DNA of the CDR3 is TGTGCCAGCAGTGACCCGGACAGGAACTATCAGCCCCAGCATTTT. Translation: CASSDPDRNYQPQHF.

The chain links TRBV10-1 to TRBJ1-5, with TRBD1 identical over 9 bases. V shed 6 bases, J shed 1 base, and the junction held 4 bases outside the gene matches. Per the germline V gene, CDR1 is WNHNN and CDR2 is SYGVQD (reference sequence). The length of the CDR3 is 15 residues. The CDR3 spells CASSAGQGSNQPQHF. For the CDR3, the DNA is TGCGCCAGCAGCGCCGGACAGGGGAGCAATCAGCCCCAGCATTTT.

The chain couples TRBV4-1 to TRBJ2-1; 10 nucleotides align to TRBD2. Trimming removed 3 bases from V and 0 bases from J; junction bases left unmatched: 5. Per germline, CDR1 MGHRA and CDR2 YSYEKL. CDR3 length: 17 residues. The CDR3 coding sequence is TGCGCCAGCAGCCACGGGTCTAGCGGGGGCTCCTACAATGAGCAGTTCTTC. Encoded protein: CASSHGSSGGSYNEQFF.